The 21 T cell receptor beta chains below come from one sample, sequenced in a study of shared clonotypes between healthy human individuals. Sequencing used immunoSEQ multiplex PCR; TCRdb keeps in-frame clones, though not all of them. The repertoire consists of over 2 million clones, with approximately 90% occurring once and the leading ten covering 0.37%. Material: naive CD4+ T cells from PBMCs. Subset of the sample: CD45RA+ positively selected. The receptors were gathered from a man aged 18-30 years in good health. Some clones in this sample may be carry-over from other donors' samples.

The V call is TRBV19, the J call TRBJ2-1; TRBD2 matches at 8 bases. Germline V CDR1 and CDR2: LNHDA, SQIVND (reference sequence). This CDR3 comprises 14 residues. Trimming removed 7 bases from V and 7 bases from J; junction bases left unmatched: 9. The DNA of the CDR3 is TGTGCCAGTATCGGTAGCGGGACGGGGAATGAGCAGTTCTTC. Translating it yields CASIGSGTGNEQFF.

The V call is TRBV7-2, the J call TRBJ2-1; D is undetermined. Germline values: CDR1 SGHTA, CDR2 FQGNSA. Trimming cost V 4 bases and J 4 bases, with 11 bases left between them. The CDR3 runs 14 residues. The CDR3 is CASSSSFPYNEQFF. CDR3 coding DNA: TGTGCCAGCAGCTCCTCCTTCCCGTACAATGAGCAGTTCTTC.

The V gene is TRBV29-1, the J gene TRBJ2-1, with 9 bases fitting TRBD2. Germline V gene lookup returns CDR1 SQVTM and CDR2 ANQGSEA. Trimming cost V 4 bases and J 4 bases; bases outside gene matches: 5. The CDR3 runs 14 residues. CDR3 region: CSVGGLADYNEQFF. The DNA of the CDR3 is TGCAGCGTTGGGGGACTAGCAGATTACAATGAGCAGTTCTTC.

V usage is TRBV6-1 and J usage is TRBJ1-6; D gene uncertain. The CDR3 length is 14 residues. Deletions cut 8 bases from V and 7 bases from J, with 15 bases between. Germline CDR1 MNHNS, CDR2 SASEGT. The DNA for the CDR3 is TGTGCCAGCCTCACGGGCGAGGGCAATTCACCCCTCCACTTT. Its translation is CASLTGEGNSPLHF.

The V call is TRBV5-1, the J call TRBJ2-7; 14 positions match TRBD2. Trimming removed 4 bases from V and 5 bases from J; junction bases left unmatched: 5. CDR3 length equals 15 residues. Germline CDR1 and CDR2: SGHRS and YFSETQ. The CDR3 loop reads CASSNGTSGSHEQYF. In DNA, the CDR3 is TGCGCCAGCAGCAATGGGACTAGCGGGAGCCACGAGCAGTACTTC.

With respect to this clone: Other DNA sequences within the sample encode an identical CDR3. The chain joins TRBV9 to TRBJ1-3; a possible D gene is TRBD1 (5 bases). The germline V gene encodes CDR1 SGDLS and CDR2 YYNGEE. V was cut by 0 bases and J by 1 base, with 8 bases left in between. This CDR3 is 15 amino acids long. The CDR3 coding sequence is TGTGCCAGCAGCGTAGAAGGGGCTTCTGGAAACACCATATATTTT. It yields the protein CASSVEGASGNTIYF.

This rearrangement joins TRBV5-1 to TRBJ2-2, with TRBD2 as a possible D gene (6 bases). Germline assignment: CDR1 SGHRS and CDR2 YFSETQ. The V end lost 3 bases, the J end lost 6 bases, and 12 bases lay between the germline ends. The CDR3 contains 14 residues. CDR3 in DNA: TGCGCCAGCAGCTGGGGAGGAGGGGCCGGGGAGCTGTTTTTT. Translating it yields CASSWGGGAGELFF. Full variable domain (rest looked up from reference TRBV5-1 and TRBJ2-2): KAGVTQTPRYLIKTRGQQVTLSCSPISGHRSVSWYQQTPGQGLQFLFEYFSETQRNKGNFPGRFSGRQFSNSRSEMNVSTLELGDSALYLCASSWGGGAGELFFGEGSRLTVL.

The chain uses TRBV10-3 and TRBJ2-2; perhaps TRBD1 as D (5 bases). This CDR3 has 14 residues. The V and J ends lost 9 bases and 2 bases respectively, with 13 bases between them. CDR1 and CDR2 from the germline V gene are ENHRY and SYGVKD. The CDR3, as DNA: TGTGCCATAGGCCTAGACAGAAACACCGGGGAGCTGTTTTTT. This encodes CAIGLDRNTGELFF.

The chain combines TRBV2 with TRBJ1-5; D is perhaps TRBD1 (5 bases). Germline assignment: CDR1 SNHLY and CDR2 FYNNEI. V was cut by 6 bases and J by 6 bases, with 18 bases left in between. This CDR3 spans 15 amino acids. CDR3 sequence reads: CASSPWGPNGQPQHF. The CDR3 bases are TGTGCCAGCAGCCCCTGGGGCCCAAATGGTCAGCCCCAGCATTTT. The variable domain in full, completed from reference TRBV2 and TRBJ1-5, reads EPEVTQTPSHQVTQMGQEVILRCVPISNHLYFYWYRQILGQKVEFLVSFYNNEISEKSEIFDDQFSVERPDGSNFTLKIRSTKLEDSAMYFCASSPWGPNGQPQHFGDGTRLSIL.

The chain recombines TRBV7-8 with TRBJ2-5, with D unresolved. V lost 5 bases, J lost 1 base, and 5 bases lay in between. CDR1 is SGHVS, CDR2 FQNEAQ, per germline. The CDR3 totals 12 residues. This CDR3 is CASSHIQETQYF. The DNA of the CDR3 is TGTGCCAGCAGCCACATCCAAGAGACCCAGTACTTC.

This clone was seen more than once but under ten times. Mismatch with germline at one junction end may stem from a read error. The rearrangement joins TRBV19 to TRBJ2-7, with 9 bases matching TRBD1. Germline V gene lookup returns CDR1 LNHDA and CDR2 SQIVND (reference sequence). The CDR3 has 17 amino acids. The CDR3 loop is CASSPIPGTGSSHEQYF. CDR3 nucleotides: TGTGCCAGTAGTCCGATACCAGGGACAGGGAGCTCCCACGAGCAGTACTTC.

The rearrangement uses TRBV11-2 and TRBJ2-1; D not certain. Looked up from germline, CDR1 is SGHAT and CDR2 is FQNNGV. The CDR3 contains 14 residues. V was shortened by 5 bases and J by 5 bases, with 13 bases between the two germline ends. This CDR3 is CASSPSGWNNEQFF. CDR3 DNA: TGTGCCAGCAGCCCCTCCGGCTGGAACAATGAGCAGTTCTTC.

The chain is built from TRBV5-4 and TRBJ1-4; D possibly corresponds to TRBD1 (5 bases). With 0 bases removed from V and 7 bases from J, the gap between germline ends came to 10 bases. CDR1 SGHNT and CDR2 YYREEE come from the germline V gene (reference sequence). The CDR3 consists of 14 residues. CDR3 DNA sequence: TGTGCCAGCAGCTTGGGGCAGGGTTCTGAAAAACTGTTTTTT. It specifies CASSLGQGSEKLFF.

The CDR3 sequence is CASSLNPPTDTQYF. The DNA of the CDR3 is TGCGCCAGCAGTTTAAACCCACCAACAGATACGCAGTATTTT. The chain recombines TRBV5-1 with TRBJ2-3; no firm D call. The CDR3 runs to 14 residues. The V end lost 5 bases, the J end lost 3 bases, and 13 bases lay between the germline ends. The germline V gene has CDR1 SGHRS and CDR2 YFSETQ.

CDR3 loop: CASSGDTRTYGYTF. The CDR3 region has the DNA TGTGCCAGCAGCGGGGACACCAGAACCTATGGCTACACCTTC. The chain links TRBV2 to TRBJ1-2, with D possibly TRBD1 on 6 matching bases. The CDR3 is made up of 14 amino acids. Trimming stripped 6 bases from V and 4 bases from J, with 15 bases between. Per germline, CDR1 SNHLY and CDR2 FYNNEI.

The J gene is TRBJ1-2, the V gene TRBV5-1; possible D gene TRBD1, 6 bases. V lost 0 bases to trimming and J lost 5 bases, with 11 bases between them. CDR3 size: 14 residues. Germline V gene sequence: CDR1 SGHRS, CDR2 YFSETQ. The CDR3 here is CASSLGGQPYGYTF. DNA of the CDR3: TGCGCCAGCAGCTTGGGAGGACAGCCTTATGGCTACACCTTC.

On this clone: The identical CDR3 is also encoded by other nucleotide sequences in the sample. This rearrangement joins TRBV28 to TRBJ1-3; 8 bases fit TRBD1. From germline, CDR1 is MDHEN and CDR2 SYDVKM. The CDR3 covers 15 residues. The J segment lost 3 bases and the V segment lost 2 bases, leaving 3 bases of the junction unmatched. CDR3 DNA sequence: TGTGCCAGCAGTTTACAGGGGGCGAGTGGAAACACCATATATTTT. Its protein product is CASSLQGASGNTIYF. Filled out from reference TRBV28 and TRBJ1-3, the complete variable domain reads DVKVTQSSRYLVKRTGEKVFLECVQDMDHENMFWYRQDPGLGLRLIYFSYDVKMKEKGDIPEGYSVSREKKERFSLILESASTNQTSMYLCASSLQGASGNTIYFGEGSWLTVV.

The V and J genes are TRBV4-1 and TRBJ2-1, with 7 bases identical to TRBD1. Germline V gene data show CDR1 as MGHRA and CDR2 as YSYEKL. V lost 0 bases and J lost 3; bases outside the gene matches: 8. There are 17 residues in the CDR3. In DNA, the CDR3 is TGCGCCAGCAGCCAAGATCTGAACAGGGGCCTCTACAATGAGCAGTTCTTC. Amino acids: CASSQDLNRGLYNEQFF.

The chain joins TRBV4-1 to TRBJ2-5; TRBD2 matches at 12 bases. Trimming removed 0 bases from V and 4 bases from J; junction bases left unmatched: 6. Germline CDR1 and CDR2: MGHRA and YSYEKL. The CDR3 runs to 17 residues. This CDR3 is CASSQDRLAGGRETQYF. The CDR3 DNA reads TGCGCCAGCAGCCAAGATAGGCTAGCGGGAGGGCGAGAGACCCAGTACTTC.

The chain recombines TRBV5-1 with TRBJ2-5; no reliable D call. The CDR3 covers 14 residues. Germline lookup yields CDR1 SGHRS and CDR2 YFSETQ. V shed 1 base and J shed 5 bases, with 12 bases lying between them. The CDR3 nucleotides are TGCGCCAGCAGCTTGATGGGGTTGGGGGAGACCCAGTACTTC. Amino acid sequence: CASSLMGLGETQYF. Drawing the rest from reference TRBV5-1 and TRBJ2-5, the complete variable domain is KAGVTQTPRYLIKTRGQQVTLSCSPISGHRSVSWYQQTPGQGLQFLFEYFSETQRNKGNFPGRFSGRQFSNSRSEMNVSTLELGDSALYLCASSLMGLGETQYFGPGTRLLVL.

V is TRBV7-7 and J is TRBJ2-7; 9 bases map to TRBD1. The J segment lost 4 bases and the V segment lost 1 base, leaving 2 bases of the junction unmatched. This CDR3 contains 14 residues. Germline V gives CDR1 SSHAT, CDR2 FNYEAQ (reference sequence). The CDR3: CASSLGQGVYEQYF. CDR3 bases: TGTGCCAGCAGCTTAGGACAGGGGGTGTACGAGCAGTACTTC. Supplemented by reference TRBV7-7 and TRBJ2-7, the full variable domain reads GAGVSQSPRYKVTKRGQDVTLRCDPISSHATLYWYQQALGQGPEFLTYFNYEAQPDKSGLPSDRFSAERPEGSISTLTIQRTEQRDSAMYRCASSLGQGVYEQYFGPGTRLTVT.